This T cell receptor beta chain was captured in a study of molecular identifiers for immune sequencing clone quantification (dated by TCRdb to 2017 to 2018). In terms of the full investigation: For a replicate experiment, the RNA from either approximately 20,000 or 98,000 naive CD8 T cells was divided into five aliquots, and four of those aliquots went on to sequencing. This methods study benchmarked molecular-identifier clustering-based TCR repertoire sequencing (MIDCIRS) and TCR RNA copy counting, using CD8 T cells to do so.

Trimming removed 8 bases from V and 3 bases from J, leaving 21 bases between the germline ends. The CDR3, from cysteine to phenylalanine, totals 17 residues. Only the CDR3 DNA is retained, 51 bases long and in frame from the first base. The method was PCR. These reads were obtained on a NextSeq 500. Bulk TCR libraries were prepared as previously described, using TCR primers listed in Table S5. Total RNA was purified with the Qiagen AllPrep DNA/RNA kit. Before any analysis, reads coming from multiple sequencing runs of the same library were combined into one pool. In the authors' own workflow: Reads were retained only if their TCR constant sequence matched exactly, and those retained reads were trimmed to 150 nt and grouped according to their 12-nt molecular barcodes. Reads in each barcode group were sub-clustered using a 15% Levenshtein threshold, and a quality-weighted consensus sequence was built for each RNA molecule. Non-functional sequences were removed, as were lower-count sequences one edit away from another. Barcode sub-clusters with fewer than 20% of the maximum read count were removed, based on fitting two negative binomial distributions. TCRdb's own reprocessing of the public reads used fastp at Q25 and MiXCR and kept productive beta chains. Identical CDR3 proteins give one entry, which carries the most common genes and DNA. In this record, the V and J calls reflect TCRdb's handling and not the investigators' own analysis. This sample has approximately 320,000 distinct CDR3 sequences in its table, and roughly 24% of those were observed once. The top ten clonotypes cover about 0.74% of the sample.

For this clonotype: No antigen is known for it. No base quality information exists; no much larger clone differs at one position.

Naive CD8 T cell libraries were made from 20,000 to 1,000,000 sorted cells using 10%, 30% or 50% of purified RNA. Naive CD8 T cells were FACS-sorted as CD8+CD4-CCR7+CD45RA+ on a BD FACSAria II into RLT Plus buffer. Nine to eleven TCR copies' worth of Jurkat RNA were spiked into about 19,000-1,100,000 naive CD8 T cell samples to test detection sensitivity. Enrichment of CD8 T cells was done with RosetteSep CD8+ T Cell Enrichment Cocktail plus Ficoll-Paque, and ACK red cell lysis came afterward. Results and caveats for the whole study, not just this receptor: In CMV-specific effector cells, clones with more than 20 RNA copies contained over 98% of molecules, whereas in naive cells such clones contained under 1% of molecules. The sizes of highly expanded clones could end up underestimated when identical TCR molecules share a barcode. Roughly 3 recovered TCR RNA copies per cell were obtained by modeling, versus approximately 10 by digital PCR, implying a capture efficiency of roughly 32%. The naive libraries included spiked-in Jurkat TCR RNA (over nine copies' worth), and this RNA is not part of the donor repertoire. Without barcode sub-clustering, chimeric consensus sequences inflated TCR diversity; chimeras reached as high as 47%. Spiked-in Jurkat TCR RNA equal to a single cell's worth was reported to be detectable even within 1,200,000 naive CD8 T cells.

Sample: naive CD8+ T cells from blood, with Jurkat cell RNA spiked in. This specimen's cell subset or site label, per the study, means: FACS-sorted CD8+CD4-CCR7+CD45RA+ naive T cells. The receptor was derived from a human donor in good health. Some libraries in this study had Jurkat cell RNA spiked in. Here the chain combines TRBV5-3 and TRBJ2-6, with TRBD1 perhaps the D gene, on 6 matching bases. TRBV5-3 is an open reading frame, and its role is uncertain. The CDR3 reads as follows: CASSVRTEINGANVLTF. DNA sequence: TGTGCCAGCAGCGTGAGGACAGAAATCAATGGGGCCAACGTCCTGACTTTC.